What follows is one T cell receptor beta chain and its context. Its antigen is currently unknown. Recipients received nonmyeloablative bone marrow transplants from related graft donors, with transient mixed chimerism. The CDR3 has 15 amino acids. In germline, CDR1 is MNHNY, CDR2 SVGAGI (reference sequence). With 1 base removed from V and 0 bases from J, the gap between germline ends came to 10 bases. Clones were read by immunoSEQ multiplex PCR, and TCRdb kept only the in-frame ones, dropping some. This table has 50,000 to 65,000 clones, about 87% appearing once. This specimen comes from a study of Tregs in tolerant kidney transplant recipients. Study-wide findings and caveats: Tolerant patients' donor-specific Tregs expanded beyond overall Tregs, suggesting antigen-driven growth. For some patients, primers changed over time, blocking nucleotide-level comparison.

This sample comprised CD4+ T cells from blood (PBMCs), obtained 6 months after the transplant. The clonotype comes from a human patient who received a combined kidney and bone marrow transplant. These T cells may partly come from the graft donor. The rearrangement uses TRBV6-6 and TRBJ2-7; possibly TRBD2 for D (6 bases). The CDR3 reads CASSYYGGSSYEQYF. In DNA form, the CDR3 reads TGTGCCAGCAGTTACTACGGGGGAAGCTCCTACGAGCAGTACTTC.